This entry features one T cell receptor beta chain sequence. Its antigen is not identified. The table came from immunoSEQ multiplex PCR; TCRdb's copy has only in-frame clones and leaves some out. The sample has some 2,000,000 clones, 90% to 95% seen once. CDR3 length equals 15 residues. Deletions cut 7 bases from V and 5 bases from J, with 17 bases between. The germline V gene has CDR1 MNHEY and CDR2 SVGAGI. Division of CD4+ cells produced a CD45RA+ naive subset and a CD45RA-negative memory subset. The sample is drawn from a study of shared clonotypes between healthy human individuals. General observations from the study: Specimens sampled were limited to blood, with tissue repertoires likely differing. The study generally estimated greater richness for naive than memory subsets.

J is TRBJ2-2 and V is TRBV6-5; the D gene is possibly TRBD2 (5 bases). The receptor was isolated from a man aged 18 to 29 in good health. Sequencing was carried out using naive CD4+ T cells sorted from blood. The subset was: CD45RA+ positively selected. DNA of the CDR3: TGTGCCAGCACGCGAGCCCGGGGTAGGACCGGGGAGCTGTTTTTT. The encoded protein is CASTRARGRTGELFF.